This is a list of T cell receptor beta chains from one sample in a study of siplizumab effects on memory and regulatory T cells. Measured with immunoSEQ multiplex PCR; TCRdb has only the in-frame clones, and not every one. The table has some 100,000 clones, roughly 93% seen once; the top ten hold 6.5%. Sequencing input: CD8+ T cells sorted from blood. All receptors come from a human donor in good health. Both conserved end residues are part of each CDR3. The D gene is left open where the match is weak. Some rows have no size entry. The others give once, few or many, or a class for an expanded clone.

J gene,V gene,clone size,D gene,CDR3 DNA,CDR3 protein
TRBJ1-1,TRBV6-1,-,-,TGTGCCAGCAGTGAGGGGAACACTGAAGCTTTCTTT,CASSEGNTEAFF
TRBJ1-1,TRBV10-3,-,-,TGTGCCATCAGTGAAGGATGGGATGAAGCTTTCTTT,CAISEGWDEAFF
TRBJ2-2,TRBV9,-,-,TGTGCCAGCAGCGTAGGTTCAGGGCTCACCGGGGAGCTGTTTTTT,CASSVGSGLTGELFF
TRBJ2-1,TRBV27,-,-,TGTGCCAGCAGTTTATTGGCGGAGTACAATGAGCAGTTCTTC,CASSLLAEYNEQFF
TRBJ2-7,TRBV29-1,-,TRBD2,TGCAGCGCCAGGACTAGCGGGAACTACGAGCAGTACTTC,CSARTSGNYEQYF
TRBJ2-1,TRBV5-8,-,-,TGTGCCAGCAGCGGTGGGAATGAGCAGTTCTTC,CASSGGNEQFF
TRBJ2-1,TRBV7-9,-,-,TGTGCCAGCAGTTACGACCGGGACAAGTACAATGAGCAGTTCTTC,CASSYDRDKYNEQFF
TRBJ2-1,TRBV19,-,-,TGTGCCAGTAGTATTAGGACAGATAATGAGCAGTTCTTC,CASSIRTDNEQFF
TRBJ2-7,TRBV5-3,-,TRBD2,TGTGCCAGAAGCCCTCAGCCGGGGGGAAACCCCTACGAGCAGTACTTC,CARSPQPGGNPYEQYF
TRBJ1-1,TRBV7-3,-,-,TGTGCCAGCAGCCCCCTGGAGGCGACAGTCAACACTGAAGCTTTCTTT,CASSPLEATVNTEAFF
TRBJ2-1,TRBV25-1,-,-,TGTGCCAGCAGTGCGGAGACCTACAATGAGCAGTTCTTC,CASSAETYNEQFF
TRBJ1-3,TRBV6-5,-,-,TGTGCCAGCAGCAAGACCGGGGCCGCTGGAAACACCATATATTTT,CASSKTGAAGNTIYF
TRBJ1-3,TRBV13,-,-,TGTGCCAGCAGCTCACGACAGGATGGAAACACCATATATTTT,CASSSRQDGNTIYF
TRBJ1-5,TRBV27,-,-,TGTGCCAGCAGTTTTTCGGGGTATAGCAATCAGCCCCAGCATTTT,CASSFSGYSNQPQHF
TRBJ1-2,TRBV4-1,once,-,TGCGCCAGCAGCCAAGATATCCAGGGGAGCTATGGCTACACCTTC,CASSQDIQGSYGYTF
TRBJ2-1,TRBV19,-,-,TGTGCCAGTAGTATCCGGGACCCATTGAATGAGCAGTTCTTC,CASSIRDPLNEQFF
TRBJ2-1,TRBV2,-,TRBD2,TGTGCCACCGTGATAATACTAGCGGGAGGCTACAATGAGCAGTTCTTC,CATVIILAGGYNEQFF
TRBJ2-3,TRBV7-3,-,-,TGTGCCAGCAGCTTAAATCCCTGGGGGAGCACAGATACGCAGTATTTT,CASSLNPWGSTDTQYF
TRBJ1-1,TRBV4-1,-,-,TGCGCCAGCAGCTATGGGAGGGGGAACACTGAAGCTTTCTTT,CASSYGRGNTEAFF
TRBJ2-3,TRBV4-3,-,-,TGCGCCAGCAGCCAAGATCAAGGGGGGGCGGGCACAGATACGCAGTATTTT,CASSQDQGGAGTDTQYF
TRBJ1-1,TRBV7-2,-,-,TGTGCCAGCAGCTTAGGGTCCTACCGAGGGGCGGACACTGAAGCTTTCTTT,CASSLGSYRGADTEAFF
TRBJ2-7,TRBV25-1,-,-,TGTGCCAGCAGCGTCGGGTCCTGGGCCGGCGAGCAGTACTTC,CASSVGSWAGEQYF
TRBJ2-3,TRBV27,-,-,TGTGCCAGCAGTTTACCCTACACAGATACGCAGTATTTT,CASSLPYTDTQYF
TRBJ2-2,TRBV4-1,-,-,TGCGCCAGCAGCCAAGCCGAGGGTACCGGGGAGCTGTTTTTT,CASSQAEGTGELFF
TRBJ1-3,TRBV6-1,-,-,TGTGCCAGCAGTTTTGGAAACACCATATATTTT,CASSFGNTIYF
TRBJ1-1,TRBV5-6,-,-,TGTGCCAGCACCCGGCGGCGTTCCGGGAACACTGAAGCTTTCTTT,CASTRRRSGNTEAFF
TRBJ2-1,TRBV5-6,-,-,TGTGCCAGCAGCTTGGGTGGGGGGTTCTTCAATGAGCAGTTCTTC,CASSLGGGFFNEQFF
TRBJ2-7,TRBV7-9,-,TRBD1,TGTGCCAGCAGCCGGAACCCGGGACAGGGAGGGGGTTACGAGCAGTACTTC,CASSRNPGQGGGYEQYF
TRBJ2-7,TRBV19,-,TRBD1,TGTGCCAGTAGTGCTGCCGGGACAGGGTTTTACGAGCAGTACTTC,CASSAAGTGFYEQYF
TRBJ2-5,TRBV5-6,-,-,TGTGCCAGCAGCTTGTCTGCAGGGAAGAAGACCCAGTACTTC,CASSLSAGKKTQYF
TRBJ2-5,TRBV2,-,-,TGTGCCAGCATTAACAGGGACCAAGAGACCCAGTACTTC,CASINRDQETQYF
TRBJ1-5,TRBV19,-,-,TGTGCCAGTCACCGACGGGAGGAGGCAGGGCCCCAGCATTTT,CASHRREEAGPQHF
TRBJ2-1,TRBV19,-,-,TGTGCCAGTAGAGGGTGGGAGAGGGACTATGAGCAGTTCTTC,CASRGWERDYEQFF
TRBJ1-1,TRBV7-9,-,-,TGTGCCAGCAGCTTCTCTACCGGGGCGCTTGTCACTGAAGCTTTCTTT,CASSFSTGALVTEAFF
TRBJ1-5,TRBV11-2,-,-,TGTGCCAGCAGCTTGGGCAATCAGCCCCAGCATTTT,CASSLGNQPQHF
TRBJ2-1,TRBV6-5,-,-,TGTGCCAGTAGAATTAGCGCCGCAGGCAATGAGCAGTTCTTC,CASRISAAGNEQFF
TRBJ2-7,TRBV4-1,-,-,TGCGCCAGCAGCCAAGGGACATCTACCTACGAGCAGTACTTC,CASSQGTSTYEQYF
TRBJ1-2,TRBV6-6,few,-,TGTGCCAGCAGTCCGACAGAAAACTATGGCTACACCTTC,CASSPTENYGYTF
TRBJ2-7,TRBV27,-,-,TGTGCCAGCAGTAGTATTATAGGGGGACACGAGCAGTACTTC,CASSSIIGGHEQYF
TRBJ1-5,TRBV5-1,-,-,TGCGCCAGCAGCTCAAGGACAAGATATAGCAATCAGCCCCAGCATTTT,CASSSRTRYSNQPQHF
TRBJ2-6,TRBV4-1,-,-,TGCGCCAGCAGCCAACAGGGACGTGGGGCCAACGTCCTGACTTTC,CASSQQGRGANVLTF
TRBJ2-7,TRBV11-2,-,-,TGTGCCAGCAGCCCTTCTAGCGATTCCTACGAGCAGTACTTC,CASSPSSDSYEQYF
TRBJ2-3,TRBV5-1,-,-,TGCGCCAGCAGCTTGGCCATGGGGGAGACTGCAGATACGCAGTATTTT,CASSLAMGETADTQYF
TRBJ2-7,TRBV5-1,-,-,TGCGCCAGCAGCTGGGCCGGGGTCGCCGAGCTCCACGAGCAGTACTTC,CASSWAGVAELHEQYF
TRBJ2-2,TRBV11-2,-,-,TGTGCCAGCAGCACGAACACCGGGGAGCTGTTTTTT,CASSTNTGELFF
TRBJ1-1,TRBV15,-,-,TGTGCCACCAGCCTCCACCCCCGGGGCGCTAACACTGAAGCTTTCTTT,CATSLHPRGANTEAFF
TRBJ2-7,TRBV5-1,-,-,TGCGCCAGCAGCTTGGAAGGGGTAGACGAGCAGTACTTC,CASSLEGVDEQYF
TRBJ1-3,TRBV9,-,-,TGTGCCAGCAGCGTAGATGACGCCGGAAACACCATATATTTT,CASSVDDAGNTIYF
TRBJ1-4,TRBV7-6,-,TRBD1,TGTGCCAGCAGCCCGGACAGGGGTGGTGAAAAACTGTTTTTT,CASSPDRGGEKLFF
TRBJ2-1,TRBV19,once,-,TGTGCCAGTAGTATAATGTTCCGGGAGTACCACAATGAGCAGTTCTTC,CASSIMFREYHNEQFF
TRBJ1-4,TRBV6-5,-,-,TGTGCCAGCAGTCCCGGGACATACGATAATGAAAAACTGTTTTTT,CASSPGTYDNEKLFF
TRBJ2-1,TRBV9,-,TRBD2,TGTGCCAGCAGCTCCCGGACTAGCCCGCTCAATGAGCAGTTCTTC,CASSSRTSPLNEQFF
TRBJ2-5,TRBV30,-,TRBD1,TGTGCCTGGAGTCCCGGGACAGGGGGCTCTGAGACCCAGTACTTC,CAWSPGTGGSETQYF
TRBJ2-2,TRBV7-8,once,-,TGTGCCAGCAGCTTAGTTCCCACCGGGGAGCTGTTTTTT,CASSLVPTGELFF
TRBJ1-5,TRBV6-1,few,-,TGTGCCAGCAGTGACGGTCCCACGGGCAATCAGCCCCAGCATTTT,CASSDGPTGNQPQHF
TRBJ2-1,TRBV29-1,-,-,TGCAGCGTAGAAGGGGTTATTGAGCAGTTCTTC,CSVEGVIEQFF
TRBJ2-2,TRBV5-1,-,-,TGCGCCAGCGCGAGAGGGTCCGGGGAGCTGTTTTTT,CASARGSGELFF
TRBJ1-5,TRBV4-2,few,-,TGTGCCAGCAGCCAAGCAACAGGGCTTAGCAATCAGCCCCAGCATTTT,CASSQATGLSNQPQHF
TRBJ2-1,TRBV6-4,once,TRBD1,TGTGCCAGCAGTCCTAGGACAGGGGAGAACTACAATGAGCAGTTCTTC,CASSPRTGENYNEQFF
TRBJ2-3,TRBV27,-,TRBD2,TGTGCCAGCAGCAGTCCCGGGACTAGCGGGAGCACAGATACGCAGTATTTT,CASSSPGTSGSTDTQYF